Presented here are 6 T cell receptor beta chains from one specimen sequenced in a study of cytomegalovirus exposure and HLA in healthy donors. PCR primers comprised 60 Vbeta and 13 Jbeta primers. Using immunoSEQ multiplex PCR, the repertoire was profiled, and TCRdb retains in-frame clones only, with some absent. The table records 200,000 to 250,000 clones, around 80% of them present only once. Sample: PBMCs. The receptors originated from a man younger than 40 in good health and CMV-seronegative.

The CDR3 DNA reads TGCGCCAGCAGCCAAAACTTACAGCTTCCGGGACAGAATAATTCACCCCTCCACTTT. This sequence encodes CASSQNLQLPGQNNSPLHF. The chain is built from TRBV4-3 and TRBJ1-6; TRBD1 aligns across 7 bases. The V segment lost 2 bases and the J segment 5 bases; nucleotides outside the gene matches: 15. The germline V gene encodes CDR1 LGHNA and CDR2 YSLEER. This CDR3 region has 19 residues.

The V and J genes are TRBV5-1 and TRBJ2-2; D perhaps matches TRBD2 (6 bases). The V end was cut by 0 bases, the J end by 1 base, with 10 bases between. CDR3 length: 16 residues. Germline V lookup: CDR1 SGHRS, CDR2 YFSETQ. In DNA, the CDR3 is TGCGCCAGCAGCTTGGCACTAGCTGTGAACACCGGGGAGCTGTTTTTT. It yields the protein CASSLALAVNTGELFF.

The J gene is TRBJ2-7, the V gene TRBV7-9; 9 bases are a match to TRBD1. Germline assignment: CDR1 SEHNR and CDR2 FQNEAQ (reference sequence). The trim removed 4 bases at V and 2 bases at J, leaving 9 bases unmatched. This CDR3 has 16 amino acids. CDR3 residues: CASSSPSYRGPYEQYF. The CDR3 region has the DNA TGTGCCAGCAGCTCACCTTCATACAGGGGGCCCTACGAGCAGTACTTC.

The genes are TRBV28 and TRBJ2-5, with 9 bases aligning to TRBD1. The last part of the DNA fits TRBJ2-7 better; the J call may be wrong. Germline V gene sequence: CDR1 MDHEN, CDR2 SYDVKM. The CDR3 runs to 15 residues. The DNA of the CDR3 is TGTGCCAGCAGGGGCGACAGGGGGGGGTCCTACGAGCAGTACTTC. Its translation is CASRGDRGGSYEQYF.

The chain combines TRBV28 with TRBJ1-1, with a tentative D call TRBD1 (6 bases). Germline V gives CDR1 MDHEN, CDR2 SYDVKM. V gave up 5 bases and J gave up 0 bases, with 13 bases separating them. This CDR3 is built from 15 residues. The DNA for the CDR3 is TGTGCCAGCAGTGCTTCCGGGACAATGAACACTGAAGCTTTCTTT. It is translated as CASSASGTMNTEAFF.

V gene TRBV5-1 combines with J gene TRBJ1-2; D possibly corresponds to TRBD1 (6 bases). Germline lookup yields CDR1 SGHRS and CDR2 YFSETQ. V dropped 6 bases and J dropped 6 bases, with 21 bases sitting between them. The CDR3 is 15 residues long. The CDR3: CASNAAGGARHGYTF. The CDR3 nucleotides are TGCGCCAGCAACGCCGCCGGGGGGGCAAGACATGGCTACACCTTC.